This TCR beta chain was captured in a study of blood T cell repertoires in COVID-19. At the level of the study: Samples of COVID-19 (acute and convalescent) were obtained from the United States, Italy and Spain.

This clone was found once. Germline values: CDR1 SGHDT, CDR2 YYEEEE. The J segment lost 3 bases and the V segment lost 3 bases, leaving 3 bases of the junction unmatched. The CDR3 is made up of 14 amino acids. In the study's own analysis: Estimation of nucleated cell counts was performed using reference gene primer amplification. The repertoire was sequenced with immunoSEQ multiplex PCR; TCRdb's copy has only in-frame clones and lacks some. From that table come the V and J calls and clone size; the DNA was used to work out D and trimming. The table has some 30,000 clones, roughly 87% seen once. The TCR sequence derives from a man aged 45-65 years with active or convalescent COVID-19. The sequenced sample was peripheral blood. V and J are TRBV5-6 and TRBJ2-7; 10 bases are shared with TRBD1. The CDR3 loop is CASSSRDRGYEQYF. CDR3 nucleotide sequence: TGTGCCAGCAGCTCCCGGGACAGGGGCTACGAGCAGTACTTC.